The clone carrying this TCR beta chain has ten or more counts. A single record per CDR3 protein comes from TCRdb applying MiXCR to the RACE reads. Among under 50,000 distinct CDR3 sequences listed, more than 8% were seen once. Germline V lookup: CDR1 SGHVS, CDR2 FQNEAQ. The CDR3 has 14 amino acids. The junction had 3 bases not matched to a gene; V was cut back by 4 bases and J by 6 bases. The data derive from a study of human T cells and chemical hapten exposure. Time point in this sample: patch test 3, about 24 weeks after DPC sensitization. Sample treatment: therapeutic diphenylcyclopropenone sensitization with weekly scalp DPC. The template was total RNA from unfractionated whole blood.

This chain joins TRBV7-8 and TRBJ2-1; 10 bases align to TRBD1. The starting material was whole blood, obtained in connection with sensitization to the hapten diphenylcyclopropenone (DPC). The sequence derives from a middle-aged man with alopecia areata. Some clones in this sample may be carry-over from other donors' samples. CDR3 sequence (DNA): TGTGCCAGCAGCTCGCGGACAGGGGGCAATGAGCAGTTCTTC. This codes for CASSSRTGGNEQFF.